This T cell receptor (beta chain) was found in a study of blood T cell repertoires in COVID-19. Clones were read by immunoSEQ multiplex PCR, and TCRdb kept only the in-frame ones, dropping some. The sample holds about 200,000 clones; about 85% are singletons and the top ten take around 5.2%. The CDR3 length is 13 residues. Germline V gene data show CDR1 as MNHEY and CDR2 as SVGAGI. V trimming: 2 bases; J trimming: 11 bases; junction bases outside the gene matches: 5. The sequencing sample was made of peripheral blood. The receptor was derived from a woman of 80 years or more with acute or convalescent COVID-19. V and J are TRBV6-5 and TRBJ1-1; TRBD1 matches at 10 bases. The CDR3 nucleotides are TGTGCCAGCAGTTACCCCGGACAGGGGGACGCTTTCTTT. Its translation: CASSYPGQGDAFF.